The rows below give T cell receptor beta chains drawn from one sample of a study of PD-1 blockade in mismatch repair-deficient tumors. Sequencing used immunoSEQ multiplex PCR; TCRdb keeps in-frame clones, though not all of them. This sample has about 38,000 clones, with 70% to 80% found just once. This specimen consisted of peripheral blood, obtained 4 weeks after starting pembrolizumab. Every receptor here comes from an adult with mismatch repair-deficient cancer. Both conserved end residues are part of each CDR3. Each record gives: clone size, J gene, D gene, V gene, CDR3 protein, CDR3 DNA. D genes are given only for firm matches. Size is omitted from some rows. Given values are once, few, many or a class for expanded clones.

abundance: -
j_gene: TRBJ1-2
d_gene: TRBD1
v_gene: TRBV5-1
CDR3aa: CASSLGGGGGYTF
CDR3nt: TGCGCCAGCAGCTTGGGAGGGGGCGGCGGCTACACCTTC

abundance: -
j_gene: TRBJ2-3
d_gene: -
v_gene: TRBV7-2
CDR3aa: CASSYLGGTSTDTQYF
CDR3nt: TGTGCCAGCAGCTACCTGGGTGGTACTAGCACAGATACGCAGTATTTT

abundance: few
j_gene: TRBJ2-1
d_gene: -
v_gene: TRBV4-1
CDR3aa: CASSQAASGSYNEQFF
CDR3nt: TGCGCCAGCAGCCAAGCGGCGTCGGGTTCGTACAATGAGCAGTTCTTC

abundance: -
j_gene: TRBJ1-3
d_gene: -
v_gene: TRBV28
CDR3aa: CASSGPLGGRNTIYF
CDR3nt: TGTGCCAGCAGTGGCCCTTTGGGGGGTCGAAACACCATATATTTT

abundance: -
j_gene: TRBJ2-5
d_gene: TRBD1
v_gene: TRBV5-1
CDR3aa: CASSWATGGGETQYF
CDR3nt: TGCGCCAGCAGCTGGGCCACAGGGGGCGGGGAGACCCAGTACTTC

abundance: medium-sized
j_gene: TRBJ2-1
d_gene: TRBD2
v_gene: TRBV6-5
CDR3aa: CASSYSTSGRANEQFF
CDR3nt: TGTGCCAGCAGTTACTCGACTAGCGGGAGGGCCAATGAGCAGTTCTTC

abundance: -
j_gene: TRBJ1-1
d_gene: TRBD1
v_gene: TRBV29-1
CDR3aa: CSVEGQGADEAFF
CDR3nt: TGCAGCGTTGAGGGACAGGGGGCTGATGAAGCTTTCTTT

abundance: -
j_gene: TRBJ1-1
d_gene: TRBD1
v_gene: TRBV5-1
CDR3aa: CASSQGQGAKNTEAFF
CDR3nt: TGCGCCAGCAGCCAGGGACAGGGGGCGAAAAACACTGAAGCTTTCTTT

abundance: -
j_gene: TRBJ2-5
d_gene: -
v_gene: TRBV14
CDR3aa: CASSYPQGGKETQYF
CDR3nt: TGTGCCAGCAGTTATCCACAGGGAGGTAAAGAGACCCAGTACTTC

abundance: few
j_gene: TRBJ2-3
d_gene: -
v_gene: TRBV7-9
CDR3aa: CASSGFRGDTQYF
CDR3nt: TGTGCCAGCAGCGGGTTTCGGGGAGATACGCAGTATTTT

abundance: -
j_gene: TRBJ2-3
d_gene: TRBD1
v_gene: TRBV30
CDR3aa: CAADRGRTDTQYF
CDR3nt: TGTGCCGCGGACAGGGGCCGGACAGATACGCAGTATTTT

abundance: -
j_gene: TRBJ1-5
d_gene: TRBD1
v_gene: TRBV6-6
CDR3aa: CASSSRQGYQPQHF
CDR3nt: TGTGCCAGCAGTTCACGACAGGGGTACCAGCCCCAGCATTTT

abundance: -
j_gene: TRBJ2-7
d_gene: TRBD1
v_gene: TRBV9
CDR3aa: CASSVATYGTVYEQYF
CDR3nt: TGTGCCAGCAGCGTAGCTACTTATGGGACAGTCTACGAGCAGTACTTC

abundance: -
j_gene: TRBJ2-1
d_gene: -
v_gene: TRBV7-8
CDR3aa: CASSLTPGRNEQFF
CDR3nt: TGTGCCAGCAGCTTAACCCCAGGGAGGAATGAGCAGTTCTTC

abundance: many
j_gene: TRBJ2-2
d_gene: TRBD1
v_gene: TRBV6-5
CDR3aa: CASSYGQGDDTGELFF
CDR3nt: TGTGCCAGCAGTTACGGACAGGGAGACGACACCGGGGAGCTGTTTTTT

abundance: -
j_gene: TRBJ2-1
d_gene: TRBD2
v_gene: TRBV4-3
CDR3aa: CASSQISGREQFF
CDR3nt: TGCGCCAGCAGCCAAATTAGCGGGAGGGAGCAGTTCTTC

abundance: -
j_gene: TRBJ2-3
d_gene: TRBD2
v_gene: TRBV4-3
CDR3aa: CASTPLAGGGTDTQYF
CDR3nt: TGCGCCAGCACGCCACTAGCGGGAGGGGGGACAGATACGCAGTATTTT

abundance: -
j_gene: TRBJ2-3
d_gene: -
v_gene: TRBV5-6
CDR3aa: CASSLDQGTDTQYF
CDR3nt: TGTGCCAGCAGCTTGGACCAAGGCACAGATACGCAGTATTTT

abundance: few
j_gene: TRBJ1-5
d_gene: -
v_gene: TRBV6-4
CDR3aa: CASSEGSNQPQHF
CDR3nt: TGTGCCAGCAGTGAGGGAAGCAATCAGCCCCAGCATTTT